This T cell receptor beta chain was found in a study of PD-1 blockade in classical Hodgkin lymphoma. Study at large: Nivolumab was administered to patients intravenously at 3 mg/kg every 2 weeks.

Following autologous stem cell transplantation, relapse occurred in every patient, and exposure to brentuximab vedotin varied. Starting with thawed PBMCs, CD4+ T cells were purified by magnetic negative selection. Only in-frame clones appear in the TCRdb table, and some are missing; sequencing was by immunoSEQ multiplex PCR. The repertoire consists of about 4,200 clones, with roughly 89% occurring once and the leading ten covering roughly 0.96%. A remark on this clone: Its antigen is currently unknown.

Per germline, CDR1 MNHEY and CDR2 SVGAGI. V shed 3 bases and J shed 2 bases, with 11 bases lying between them. CDR3 length: 14 residues. General study results and limits: When set against healthy donors, newly diagnosed patients were reported to show lower baseline TCR diversity. Possible causes of repertoire differences, disease activity or prior therapy, remain undefined. Newly diagnosed patients had diversity similar to the baseline diversity of complete responders.

V gene TRBV6-5 combines with J gene TRBJ2-7; D assignment may be TRBD1 or TRBD2 (6 bases each). The sequences come from CD4+ T cells from blood, collected at baseline. The TCR comes from a human donor with classical Hodgkin lymphoma. As DNA, the CDR3 is TGTGCCAGCAGTTATACGGGGGCCACCTACGAGCAGTACTTC. The encoded protein is CASSYTGATYEQYF.